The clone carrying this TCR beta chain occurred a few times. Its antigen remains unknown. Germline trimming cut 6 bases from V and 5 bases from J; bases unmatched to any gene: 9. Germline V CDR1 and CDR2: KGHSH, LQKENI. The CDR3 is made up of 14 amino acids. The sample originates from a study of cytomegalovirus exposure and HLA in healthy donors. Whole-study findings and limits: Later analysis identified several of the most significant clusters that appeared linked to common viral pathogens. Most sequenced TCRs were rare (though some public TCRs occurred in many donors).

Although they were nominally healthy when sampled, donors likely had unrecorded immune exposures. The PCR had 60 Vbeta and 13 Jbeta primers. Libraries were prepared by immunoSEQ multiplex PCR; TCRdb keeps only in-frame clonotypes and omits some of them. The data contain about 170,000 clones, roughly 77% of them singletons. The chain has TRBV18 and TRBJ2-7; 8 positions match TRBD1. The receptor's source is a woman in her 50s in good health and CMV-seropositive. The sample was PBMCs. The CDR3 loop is CASSSRTGRDEQYF. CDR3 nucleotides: TGTGCCAGCTCGTCCCGGACAGGGAGAGACGAGCAGTACTTC.